This T cell receptor (beta chain) was captured by sequencing in a study of metastatic and nonmetastatic thyroid tumors. Whole-study context: A comparison of repertoires was made across blood and tumor or nodule tissue from malignant and benign thyroid patients. Findings of the study overall: Patients with malignant thyroid tumors reportedly had significantly higher TCR beta diversity than those with benign nodules, in blood and tumor.

Deletions cut 6 bases from V and 3 bases from J, with 6 bases between. Germline loops: CDR1 SNHLY, CDR2 FYNNEI. CDR3 length equals 12 residues. As processed by the authors: The distant-metastasis classifier for papillary thyroid cancer was built from CDR3 differences across clinicopathological groups. TCRdb ran MiXCR on the PCR reads. V and J calls and clone size were set by TCRdb, not the authors. Here the sample spans 26,000 or so clones, 3.7% being singletons. None of the patients had undergone any treatment ahead of thyroid surgery. This clone was seen repeatedly, ten times or more. Its target is not known.

V and J are TRBV2 and TRBJ1-5, with D uncertain. The material sequenced was blood. This sequence was found in a male donor with papillary thyroid cancer or a benign thyroid nodule (not recorded which). Some clones in this sample may be carry-over from other donors' samples. In DNA, the CDR3 is TGTGCCAGCAGGGGGTTCAATCAGCCCCAGCATTTT. This translates into CASRGFNQPQHF. Complete variable domain (other parts from reference TRBV2 and TRBJ1-5): EPEVTQTPSHQVTQMGQEVILRCVPISNHLYFYWYRQILGQKVEFLVSFYNNEISEKSEIFDDQFSVERPDGSNFTLKIRSTKLEDSAMYFCASRGFNQPQHFGDGTRLSIL.